This T cell receptor beta chain was captured in a study of OX40 agonist ivuxolimab in advanced cancers. This clone has more than one count but fewer than ten. Only in-frame clones appear in the TCRdb table, and some are missing; sequencing was by immunoSEQ multiplex PCR. The sample consists of more than 75,000 clones, around 80% of them appearing once. The CDR3 extends over 11 amino acids. The V end was cut by 3 bases, the J end by 9 bases, with 11 bases between. Germline V gene sequence: CDR1 DFQATT, CDR2 SNEGSKA (reference sequence). Specimen: CD4+ or CD8+ T cells sorted from blood, collected in a trial of the OX40 agonist ivuxolimab. The V and J genes are TRBV20-1 and TRBJ1-1; D is undetermined. The sequence came from an adult with an advanced solid tumor such as melanoma, head and neck, liver or kidney cancer. CDR3 nucleotides: TGCAGTGCTAGGTTTGTCAGACAAGCTTTCTTT. This sequence encodes CSARFVRQAFF.